A selection of T cell receptor beta chains follows, all from one sample in a study of graft-versus-host responses after intestinal transplantation. Profiled with immunoSEQ multiplex PCR; TCRdb holds only in-frame clones, not every one. The sample has tens of thousands of clones, over 80% seen once; the top ten hold approximately 41%. Source: PBMCs, taken about 37 weeks after intestinal transplant. The receptor source for this set is a human patient who received an intestinal transplant, so some T cells may come from the graft donor. The CDR3 runs from the conserved cysteine through the conserved F or W. The order of the fields is V gene, CDR3 length, J gene, CDR3 protein.

TRBV28	14	TRBJ1-1	CASSLQGADTEAFF
TRBV30	18	TRBJ2-1	CAWSYTLPSGEGNNEQFF
TRBV28	15	TRBJ2-1	CASSFEEEVWNEQFF
TRBV6-5	14	TRBJ1-1	CASSPTSGGGGAFF
TRBV7-6	15	TRBJ2-5	CASSLRTAPQETQYF
TRBV15	13	TRBJ2-2	CATSRGPKGELFF
TRBV5-6	15	TRBJ2-1	CASSLGLDRYNEQFF
TRBV6-4	15	TRBJ2-1	CASSDLAGVENEQFF
TRBV19	16	TRBJ1-3	CASSLEGTASGNTIYF
TRBV5-5	14	TRBJ1-1	CASSSDGRNTEAFF
TRBV6-1	14	TRBJ2-7	CATHDREGNYEQYF
TRBV2	15	TRBJ1-5	CASSTRDRDGQPQHF
TRBV2	14	TRBJ2-3	CASSGGTGTDTQYF
TRBV4-1	17	TRBJ2-7	CASSQGWGGTGNYEQYF
TRBV21-1	17	TRBJ2-3	CASSKVGRLAGADTQYF
TRBV6-5	14	TRBJ2-7	CASSGGDSSYEQYF
TRBV9	20	TRBJ1-5	CASSEGRRDQKTYSNQPQHF
TRBV4-3	14	TRBJ1-1	CASSQDPRNTEAFF
TRBV28	17	TRBJ2-7	CASSSVILWDRVYEQYF
TRBV6-5	16	TRBJ2-1	CASSYSTGGSIGEQFF
TRBV30	16	TRBJ2-1	CAWSVKSAGVGDEQFF
TRBV5-1	15	TRBJ2-1	CASSLPSLGGHEQFF
TRBV27	12	TRBJ2-7	CASSLSGYEQYF
TRBV19	17	TRBJ2-7	CASSRGGFRDSSYEQYF
TRBV19	16	TRBJ1-1	CASNGWGARVNTEAFF
TRBV7-9	17	TRBJ1-2	CASSPVGQPEKNNGYTF
TRBV2	15	TRBJ2-3	CASSSRVLLGDTQYF